This T cell receptor (beta chain) is from a study of T cell repertoires in cytomegalovirus infection. Overall study context: Alongside well-studied HLA-B-restricted CMV epitopes, recently identified HLA-C-restricted CMV epitopes were also used. Public signatures in TCR beta pointed to CMV infection and matching HLA type.

The V gene's germline CDR1 is MNHEY and CDR2 SVGAGI. V was shortened by 0 bases and J by 3 bases, with 11 bases between the two germline ends. The CDR3 contains 15 residues. TCRdb re-called the reads through MiXCR, storing one row per CDR3 protein. This table has approximately 1,000,000 distinct CDR3 sequences, about 33% appearing once. Findings and caveats of the study: The ex vivo response showed dominance by HLA-C-restricted CMV-specific TCR beta clonotypes. Frequencies of public TCR beta families were cumulated, and this identified carriers of CMV plus the relevant HLA.

Regarding this clonotype: What it binds is not known.

The genes are TRBV6-5 and TRBJ2-5; D possibly corresponds to TRBD2 (6 bases). The sequencing here drew on cultured CD8+ T cells from PBMCs, taken from culture after CMV antigen stimulation. This TCR was recovered from a human donor in good health (CMV status not recorded). Some clones in this sample may be carry-over from other donors' samples. CDR3 bases: TGTGCCAGCAGTTACTCCGGGAGTTGGGAAGAGACCCAGTACTTC. Protein product: CASSYSGSWEETQYF.